This is a list of T cell receptor beta chains from one sample in a study of shared clonotypes between healthy human individuals. Produced via immunoSEQ multiplex PCR; TCRdb's table is partial and in-frame only. The sample includes millions of clones, just under 95% of them seen just once. Sequenced input: naive CD8+ T cells sorted from blood. The receptors stem from a man younger than 30 in good health. Both conserved end residues are part of each CDR3. Fields, in order: D gene, CDR3 length, clone size, V gene, J gene, CDR3 protein, CDR3 DNA. A D gene is named only where the DNA matches it firmly. Clone size appears in some rows only: once, few, many, or a class for an expanded clone.

>NA|13|NA|TRBV9|TRBJ2-3
CASSQSPTDTQYF
TGTGCCAGCAGCCAGAGCCCCACAGATACGCAGTATTTT
>NA|16|once|TRBV11-2|TRBJ2-2
CASSADTTGRTGELFF
TGTGCCAGCAGCGCGGATACGACAGGGAGGACCGGGGAGCTGTTTTTT
>NA|15|NA|TRBV11-2|TRBJ2-3
CASSLIGGYTDTQYF
TGTGCCAGCAGCTTAATTGGCGGTTACACAGATACGCAGTATTTT
>NA|14|NA|TRBV6-5|TRBJ1-4
CASSPMGENEKLFF
TGTGCCAGCAGTCCCATGGGGGAAAATGAAAAACTGTTTTTT
>TRBD2|14|NA|TRBV4-3|TRBJ2-1
CASSHGLADNEQFF
TGCGCCAGCAGCCACGGACTAGCGGACAATGAGCAGTTCTTC
>TRBD1|15|NA|TRBV7-2|TRBJ2-3
CASSLRGQSTDTQYF
TGTGCCAGCAGCTTAAGGGGGCAGAGCACAGATACGCAGTATTTT
>NA|12|NA|TRBV6-1|TRBJ2-3
CASSERRDTQYF
TGTGCCAGCAGTGAAAGACGTGATACGCAGTATTTT
>NA|13|once|TRBV5-1|TRBJ1-2
CASSFRTNYGYTF
TGCGCCAGCAGCTTTCGCACGAACTATGGCTACACCTTC
>NA|11|NA|TRBV29-1|TRBJ2-7
CSVEVGGEQYF
TGCAGCGTTGAAGTCGGGGGCGAGCAGTACTTC
>NA|12|NA|TRBV7-6|TRBJ2-5
CASSLATDSLNF
TGTGCCAGCAGCTTAGCAACGGACAGCCTGAACTTC
>TRBD1|16|NA|TRBV30|TRBJ1-1
CAWSDLTGLMNTEAFF
TGTGCCTGGAGTGACTTGACAGGGCTCATGAACACTGAAGCTTTCTTT
>NA|13|NA|TRBV4-1|TRBJ2-7
CASSQVGVYEQYF
TGCGCCAGCAGCCAGGTAGGGGTCTACGAGCAGTACTTC
>NA|12|NA|TRBV5-1|TRBJ2-7
CASSDQGFEQYF
TGCGCCAGCAGCGATCAGGGGTTCGAGCAGTACTTC
>TRBD1|15|NA|TRBV15|TRBJ2-7
CATSRDGTGPYEQYF
TGTGCCACCAGCAGAGATGGGACAGGCCCGTACGAGCAGTACTTC
>NA|19|NA|TRBV7-8|TRBJ2-3
CASSLEAHNPQSFTDTQYF
TGTGCCAGCAGCTTAGAGGCTCACAACCCCCAGTCTTTCACAGATACGCAGTATTTT
>TRBD1|14|NA|TRBV6-5|TRBJ2-7
CASSSGTEIYEQYF
TGTGCCAGCAGCTCCGGGACAGAGATATACGAGCAGTACTTC
>NA|14|NA|TRBV13|TRBJ2-5
CASSLRGDLETQYF
TGTGCCAGCAGCTTGAGGGGCGACCTGGAGACCCAGTACTTC
>TRBD1|15|NA|TRBV4-1|TRBJ2-7
CASSQTRDRGNEQYF
TGCGCCAGCAGCCAGACCCGGGACAGGGGTAACGAGCAGTACTTC
>NA|16|NA|TRBV27|TRBJ2-3
CASSSPSGLSTDTQYF
TGTGCCAGCAGTTCCCCCTCGGGACTCAGCACAGATACGCAGTATTTT
>TRBD2|18|NA|TRBV29-1|TRBJ2-3
CSVESLTGAGLSTDTQYF
TGCAGCGTTGAGAGCCTCACGGGAGCGGGACTCAGCACAGATACGCAGTATTTT
>NA|14|NA|TRBV4-1|TRBJ2-7
CASSQGGNSYEQYF
TGCGCCAGCAGCCAAGGCGGGAACTCCTACGAGCAGTACTTC
>NA|13|NA|TRBV11-3|TRBJ2-7
CASSQGHSYEQYF
TGTGCCAGCAGCCAGGGACACTCCTACGAGCAGTACTTC
>TRBD2|18|NA|TRBV5-1|TRBJ2-1
CASRPGTSGGSSYNEQFF
TGCGCCAGCAGGCCCGGGACTAGCGGGGGGTCCTCCTACAATGAGCAGTTCTTC
>TRBD1|13|NA|TRBV6-5|TRBJ2-5
CASSGTGQETQYF
TGTGCCAGCTCGGGGACAGGGCAAGAGACCCAGTACTTC
>NA|15|NA|TRBV19|TRBJ1-5
CASSIDWSQNQPQHF
TGTGCCAGTAGTATAGATTGGTCTCAAAATCAGCCCCAGCATTTT
>NA|18|NA|TRBV21-1|TRBJ2-7
CASSNVIGLAGIPYEQYF
TGTGCCAGCAGCAATGTTATCGGACTAGCGGGGATTCCCTACGAGCAGTACTTC
>TRBD2|14|NA|TRBV19|TRBJ2-7
CASSWTSGTDEQYF
TGTGCCAGTAGTTGGACTAGCGGGACGGACGAGCAGTACTTC
>NA|13|NA|TRBV6-1|TRBJ2-7
CASSARVDYEQYF
TGTGCCAGCAGTGCCAGGGTCGACTACGAGCAGTACTTC
>NA|13|once|TRBV29-1|TRBJ2-2
CSVDWRETGELFF
TGCAGCGTTGATTGGCGGGAAACCGGGGAGCTGTTTTTT
>NA|12|NA|TRBV9|TRBJ2-7
CASSSQGYEQYF
TGTGCCAGCAGCTCACAGGGCTACGAGCAGTACTTC
>NA|12|few|TRBV4-1|TRBJ1-2
CASSQGGGGYTF
TGCGCCAGCAGCCAAGGAGGGGGTGGCTACACCTTC
>NA|14|NA|TRBV19|TRBJ1-4
CASSIRGYHEKLFF
TGTGCCAGTAGTATAAGAGGGTATCATGAAAAACTGTTTTTT
>NA|14|NA|TRBV9|TRBJ1-5
CASSVGPSNQPQHF
TGTGCCAGCAGCGTAGGGCCAAGCAATCAGCCCCAGCATTTT
>NA|14|NA|TRBV9|TRBJ2-7
CASSVVAEPYEQYF
TGTGCCAGCAGCGTAGTGGCGGAGCCCTACGAGCAGTACTTC
>TRBD1|18|NA|TRBV5-1|TRBJ1-1
CASSLFRTGGSGDTEAFF
TGCGCCAGCAGCTTGTTTAGGACAGGGGGCTCCGGCGACACTGAAGCTTTCTTT
>NA|15|NA|TRBV30|TRBJ2-3
CAWSPGTLSPDTQYF
TGTGCCTGGAGCCCCGGGACACTGTCCCCAGATACGCAGTATTTT
>NA|12|once|TRBV2|TRBJ2-5
CATQEVEETQYF
TGTGCCACCCAAGAGGTAGAAGAGACCCAGTACTTC
>NA|15|NA|TRBV7-2|TRBJ2-7
CASSLGEASSYEQYF
TGTGCCAGCAGCTTAGGCGAGGCTAGCTCCTACGAGCAGTACTTC
>NA|14|NA|TRBV28|TRBJ1-1
CASTVDRAEGEAFF
TGTGCCAGCACCGTAGACCGGGCCGAGGGTGAAGCTTTCTTT
>NA|12|NA|TRBV5-6|TRBJ1-1
CASSDTGRGAFF
TGTGCCAGCAGCGATACAGGGAGGGGAGCTTTCTTT
>NA|13|NA|TRBV5-6|TRBJ1-1
CASSMDGNTEAFF
TGTGCCAGCAGCATGGACGGGAACACTGAAGCTTTCTTT
>TRBD2|15|NA|TRBV7-9|TRBJ2-1
CASSLTSGAYNERFF
TGTGCCAGCAGCTTAACTAGCGGAGCTTACAATGAGCGGTTCTTC
>TRBD2|14|NA|TRBV11-1|TRBJ2-5
CASRDWTSEETQYF
TGTGCCAGTAGAGACTGGACTAGCGAAGAGACCCAGTACTTC
>NA|15|NA|TRBV4-1|TRBJ1-2
CASSPRGGGPRGYTF
TGCGCCAGCAGCCCTCGGGGTGGTGGGCCCAGAGGCTACACCTTC
>NA|11|NA|TRBV29-1|TRBJ1-1
CSVERWAEAFF
TGCAGCGTTGAAAGATGGGCTGAAGCTTTCTTT
>TRBD1|15|NA|TRBV28|TRBJ2-7
CASSTLPQGSYEQYF
TGTGCCAGCAGTACATTACCACAGGGGTCCTACGAGCAGTACTTC
>TRBD1|14|NA|TRBV28|TRBJ2-7
CASSFTGDRGEQYF
TGTGCCAGCAGTTTTACCGGGGACAGGGGCGAGCAGTACTTC
>NA|12|NA|TRBV6-5|TRBJ2-3
CASSTAGTAQYF
TGTGCCAGCAGTACCGCCGGAACCGCTCAGTATTTT
>TRBD1|14|NA|TRBV7-9|TRBJ2-1
CASSLGTGYNEQFF
TGTGCCAGCAGCTTGGGGACAGGGTACAATGAGCAGTTCTTC
>NA|15|NA|TRBV7-9|TRBJ1-1
CASSFPGTENTEAFF
TGTGCCAGCAGCTTTCCCGGGACGGAAAACACTGAAGCTTTCTTT
>NA|15|once|TRBV14|TRBJ1-1
CASSGREGWNTEAFF
TGTGCCAGCAGCGGCCGGGAGGGATGGAACACTGAAGCTTTCTTT
>NA|15|NA|TRBV4-2|TRBJ1-2
CASSQDSYSNYGYTF
TGTGCCAGCAGCCAAGATTCGTACAGTAACTATGGCTACACCTTC